The 7 T cell receptor beta chains below were found in one sample sequenced in a study of long-term antiretroviral therapy in people with HIV. The assay, immunoSEQ v3.0, was run at survey level. TCRdb's copy holds only in-frame clones and misses some; the assay was immunoSEQ multiplex PCR. The sample has 25,000 to 35,000 clones, roughly 84% seen once. Here the sequenced sample was unsorted PBMCs, taken almost 2.9 years after starting antiretroviral therapy. Every receptor here comes from a young man with HIV.

The chain links TRBV30 to TRBJ2-7, with a possible D match to TRBD2 (5 bases). V was clipped by 3 bases and J by 2 bases, with 8 bases between them. The CDR3 spans 12 residues. Per germline, CDR1 GTSNPN and CDR2 SVGIG (reference sequence). The CDR3 loop reads CAWSGNAYEQYF. CDR3 nucleotides: TGTGCCTGGAGCGGGAACGCCTACGAGCAGTACTTC. The full variable domain, with the rest looked up from reference TRBV30 and TRBJ2-7, is SQTIHQWPATLVQPVGSPLSLECTVEGTSNPNLYWYRQAAGRGLQLLFYSVGIGQISSEVPQNLSASRPQDRQFILSSKKLLLSDSGFYLCAWSGNAYEQYFGPGTRLTVT.

J is TRBJ1-1 and V is TRBV7-6, with D perhaps matching TRBD1 (5 bases). The germline V gene encodes CDR1 SGHVS and CDR2 FNYEAQ. Trimming cost V 1 base and J 5 bases, with 11 bases left between them. The CDR3 covers 14 residues. The CDR3 bases are TGTGCCAGCAGCTTAGGAGGGGCAGGAACTGAAGCTTTCTTT. Its protein is CASSLGGAGTEAFF.

The V gene is TRBV7-2, the J gene TRBJ2-6; 8 nucleotides agree with TRBD1. The germline CDR1 and CDR2 sequences are SGHTA and FQGNSA. V was clipped by 1 base and J by 1 base; unmatched bases: 3. The length of the CDR3 is 17 residues. The CDR3 nucleotides are TGTGCCAGCAGCTTAGTTCACAGGGGGTCTGGGGCCAACGTCCTGACTTTC. As protein: CASSLVHRGSGANVLTF.

In its sample, this clone ranks as medium-sized. This rearrangement joins TRBV19 to TRBJ1-5; 7 bases are shared with TRBD1. CDR1 and CDR2 (germline): LNHDA, SQIVND (reference sequence). The CDR3 is 15 residues long. J was trimmed by 0 bases and V by 5 bases; bases with no gene match: 4. CDR3 sequence: CASSQGQHSNQPQHF. The CDR3 DNA reads TGTGCCAGTAGTCAGGGACAGCATAGCAATCAGCCCCAGCATTTT.

The chain uses TRBV7-2 and TRBJ2-1; tentative D call: TRBD2 (6 bases). CDR1 is SGHTA, CDR2 FQGNSA, per germline. This CDR3 is 17 amino acids long. V was shortened by 2 bases and J by 5 bases, with 19 bases between the two germline ends. For the CDR3, the DNA is TGTGCCAGCAGCTTAATCCTCGGCGGGGAGTCAGACAATGAGCAGTTCTTC. Protein product: CASSLILGGESDNEQFF.

V and J are TRBV30 and TRBJ1-3; D is unresolved. The CDR3 sequence is 13 residues long. The V gene lost 4 bases and the J gene lost 4 bases, with 11 bases spanning the gap. Germline lookup yields CDR1 GTSNPN and CDR2 SVGIG (reference sequence). CDR3 sequence (DNA): TGTGCCTGGACGCACTCTGGAGGAAACACCATATATTTT. Translation gives CAWTHSGGNTIYF.

The rearrangement uses TRBV15 and TRBJ1-2; tentatively, D is TRBD1 (5 bases). The CDR3 consists of 16 residues. Per the germline V gene, CDR1 is LNHNV and CDR2 is YYDKDF (reference sequence). The V end lost 0 bases, the J end lost 3 bases, and 14 bases lay between the germline ends. The DNA for the CDR3 is TGTGCCACCAGCAGAGAGACGGAGGGGAGGCACTATGGCTACACCTTC. It specifies CATSRETEGRHYGYTF.